Sequencing of this TCR beta chain was carried out in a study of breast tumors, draining lymph nodes, adjacent tissues. General study findings and limits: The lymph node origin of tumor T cells was framed as consistent with a hypothesis, not demonstrated. Compared with basal-like, luminal-like tumors shared significantly more repertoire with nontumor tissue.

TCRdb re-analysed the multiplex PCR reads in MiXCR, keeping a single row per CDR3 protein. The sample has roughly 120,000 distinct CDR3 sequences; 15% to 20% are singletons. Ten or more counts support this clonotype. Its specificity is not known. The lymph nodes were axillary draining lymph nodes from breast cancer patients. CDR1 and CDR2 from the germline V gene are SGHTA and FQGNSA. Between the trimmed V and J ends, which lost 3 bases and 1 base, there was a span of 10 bases. The CDR3 length is 15 residues. The clonotype comes from a female donor with breast cancer. Some clones in this sample may be carry-over from other donors' samples. The chain has TRBV7-2 and TRBJ1-5; D gene unclear. Sequences were obtained from axillary lymph node tissue. CDR3 region: CASSFSTGSNQPQHF. The CDR3 DNA follows: TGTGCCAGCAGCTTTAGCACGGGGAGCAATCAGCCCCAGCATTTT.